This entry features one T cell receptor beta chain sequence. TCRdb keeps only in-frame clones here, not all; method: immunoSEQ multiplex PCR. The table records roughly 250,000 clones, more than 80% of them present only once. The data were obtained in a study of blood T cell repertoires in COVID-19. V was clipped by 4 bases and J by 8 bases; unmatched bases: 1. This CDR3 contains 13 residues. Germline CDR1 SGHKS, CDR2 YYEKEE (reference sequence). The material sequenced was peripheral blood. The sequence was collected from a human donor in a cohort sampled during active COVID-19. This chain uses TRBV5-5 with TRBJ1-6, with 9 bases identical to TRBD1. CDR3 coding DNA: TGTGCCAGCAGCCGACAGGGGGATTCACCCCTCCACTTT. It codes for CASSRQGDSPLHF.